This paragraph reports one TCR beta chain. No antigen is known for it. Within one base of it there is no much larger clone, and no base qualities were kept. These data originate in a study of cutaneous CD30+ T cell lymphoproliferative disorder and hepatitis E (dated by TCRdb to 2016 to 2019). Receptor amplification or capture employed the immunoSEQ multiplex PCR assay. TCRdb provides this immuneACCESS table in a form limited to in-frame rearrangements. Some clones are lacking; in checked studies, under half of them reflect an unresolved V gene, and why the rest are absent is not known. The sample data list over 950 clones, and just over 85% of these were observed just once. The ten largest clones add up to 73% of the sample. V was cut back by 1 base and J by 4 bases, leaving a gap of 17 bases between them. CDR3 length: 17 amino acids, cysteine to phenylalanine. Of all the DNA, just the CDR3 is kept, 51 bases in frame from base 1. As encoded in the germline V gene, CDR1 is MGHRA while CDR2 is YSYEKL.

This TCR was sampled from a human donor with a cutaneous T cell lymphoproliferative disorder associated with hepatitis E virus. The sample comprised skin tissue. The chain is assembled from TRBV4-1 and TRBJ2-1; D gene: possibly TRBD1, on 6 matching bases. The DNA is as follows: TGCGCCAGCAGCCAAGGTTTGGGGCAGGGGATATACAATGAGCAGTTCTTC. This is translated as CASSQGLGQGIYNEQFF.